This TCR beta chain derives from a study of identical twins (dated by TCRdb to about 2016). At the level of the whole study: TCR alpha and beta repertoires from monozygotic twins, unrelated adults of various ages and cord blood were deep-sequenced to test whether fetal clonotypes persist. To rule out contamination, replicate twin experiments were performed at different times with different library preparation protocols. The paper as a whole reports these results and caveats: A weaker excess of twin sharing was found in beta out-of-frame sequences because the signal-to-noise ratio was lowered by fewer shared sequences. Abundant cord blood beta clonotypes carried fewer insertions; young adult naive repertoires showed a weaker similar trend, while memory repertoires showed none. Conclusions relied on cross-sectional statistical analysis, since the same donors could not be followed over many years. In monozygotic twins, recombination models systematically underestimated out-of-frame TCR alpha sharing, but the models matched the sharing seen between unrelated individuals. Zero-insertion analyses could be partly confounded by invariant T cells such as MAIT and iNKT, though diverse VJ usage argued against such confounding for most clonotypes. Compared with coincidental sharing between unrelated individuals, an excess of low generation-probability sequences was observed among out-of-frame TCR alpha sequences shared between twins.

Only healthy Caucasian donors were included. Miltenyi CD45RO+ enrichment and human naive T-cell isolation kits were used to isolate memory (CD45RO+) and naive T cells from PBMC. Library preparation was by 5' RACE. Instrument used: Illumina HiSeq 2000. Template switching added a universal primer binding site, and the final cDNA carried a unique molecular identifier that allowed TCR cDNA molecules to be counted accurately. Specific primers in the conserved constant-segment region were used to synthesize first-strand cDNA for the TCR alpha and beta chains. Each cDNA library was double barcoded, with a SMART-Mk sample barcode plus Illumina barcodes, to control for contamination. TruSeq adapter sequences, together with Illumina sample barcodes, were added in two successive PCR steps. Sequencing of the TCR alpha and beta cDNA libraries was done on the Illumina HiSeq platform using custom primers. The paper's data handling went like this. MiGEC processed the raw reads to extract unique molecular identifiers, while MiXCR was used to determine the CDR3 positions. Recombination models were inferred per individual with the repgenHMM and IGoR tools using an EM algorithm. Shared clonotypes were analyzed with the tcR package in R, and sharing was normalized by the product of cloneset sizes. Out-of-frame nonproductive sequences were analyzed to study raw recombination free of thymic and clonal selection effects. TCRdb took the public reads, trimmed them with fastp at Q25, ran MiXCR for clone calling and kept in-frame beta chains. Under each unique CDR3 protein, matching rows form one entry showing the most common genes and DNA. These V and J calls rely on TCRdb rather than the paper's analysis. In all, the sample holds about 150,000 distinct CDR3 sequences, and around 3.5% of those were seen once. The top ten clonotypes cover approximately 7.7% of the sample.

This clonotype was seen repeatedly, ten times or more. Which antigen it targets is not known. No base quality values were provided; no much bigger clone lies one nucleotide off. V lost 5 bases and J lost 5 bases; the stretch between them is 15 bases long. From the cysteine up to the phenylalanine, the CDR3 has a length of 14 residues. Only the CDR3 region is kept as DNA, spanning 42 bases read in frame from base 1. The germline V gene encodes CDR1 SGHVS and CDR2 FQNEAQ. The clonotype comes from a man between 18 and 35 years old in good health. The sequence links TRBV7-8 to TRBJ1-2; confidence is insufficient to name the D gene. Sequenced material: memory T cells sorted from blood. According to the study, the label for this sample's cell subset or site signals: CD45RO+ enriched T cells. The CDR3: CASSPPELWYGYTF. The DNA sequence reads TGTGCCAGCAGCCCCCCTGAGTTGTGGTATGGCTACACCTTC.